This T cell receptor beta chain was observed in a study of PD-1 blockade in classical Hodgkin lymphoma. At the level of the study: Patients were administered nivolumab (3 mg/kg intravenously) every 2 weeks. Notes on the study in general: Reasons behind the repertoire differences stay unclear, perhaps disease activity or earlier therapy. Reported baseline diversity: healthy donors highest, relapsed/refractory patients lowest. Researchers reported that CD4+ TCR diversity, though not CD8+, rose significantly by C4D1.

Notes on this clone: Its antigen is unknown.

Every patient had relapsed following autologous stem cell transplantation, and cohorts differed in brentuximab vedotin exposure. The CDR3 is 13 amino acids. The germline V gene has CDR1 SGHRS and CDR2 YFSETQ. Trimming left V 1 base short and J 8 bases short, with 10 bases between. TCRdb's copy holds only in-frame clones and misses some; the assay was immunoSEQ multiplex PCR. The sample contains 75,000 to 100,000 clones, roughly 79% of which appear only once. This sample comprised peripheral blood mononuclear cells (PBMCs), obtained before the second cycle of nivolumab. The rearrangement links TRBV5-1 to TRBJ2-4; D unresolved. This receptor was taken from a human donor with classical Hodgkin lymphoma. CDR3: CASSLTGGDIQYF. The CDR3 DNA is TGCGCCAGCAGCTTGACGGGCGGAGACATTCAGTACTTC.